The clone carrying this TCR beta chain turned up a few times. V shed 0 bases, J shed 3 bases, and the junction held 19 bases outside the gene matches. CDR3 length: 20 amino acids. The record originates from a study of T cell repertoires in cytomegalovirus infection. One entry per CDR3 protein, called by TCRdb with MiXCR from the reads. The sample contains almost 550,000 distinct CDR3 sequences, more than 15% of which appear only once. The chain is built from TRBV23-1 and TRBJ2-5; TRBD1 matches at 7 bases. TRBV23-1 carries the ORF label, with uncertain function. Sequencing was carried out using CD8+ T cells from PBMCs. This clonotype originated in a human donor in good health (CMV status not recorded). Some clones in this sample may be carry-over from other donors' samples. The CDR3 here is CASSQSPLGRRGRLEETQYF. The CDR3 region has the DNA TGCGCCAGCAGTCAATCGCCGTTGGGGCGAAGGGGGCGATTGGAAGAGACCCAGTACTTC.